These 16 T cell receptor beta chains were all obtained from the same sample, sequenced in a study of cytomegalovirus exposure and HLA in healthy donors. Researchers ran the PCR with 60 Vbeta and 13 Jbeta primers. The protocol was immunoSEQ multiplex PCR, while the TCRdb copy is restricted to in-frame clones and leaves out a portion. This sample has 30,000 to 45,000 clones, with around half found just once. Sequences were obtained from PBMCs. Every receptor here comes from a woman in her thirties or forties in good health and CMV-seropositive.

There are a few counts of this clone. The J gene is TRBJ2-3, the V gene TRBV7-9; 10 nucleotides match TRBD1. This CDR3 is 15 amino acids long. Germline V CDR1 and CDR2: SEHNR, FQNEAQ (reference sequence). Trimming removed 6 bases from V and 5 bases from J; junction bases left unmatched: 8. The CDR3 bases are TGTGCCAGCAGTTCCGACAGGGGGCAAGGAGATACGCAGTATTTT. Translating gives CASSSDRGQGDTQYF.

The chain carries TRBV28 and TRBJ1-2, with D possibly matching TRBD1 (6 bases). The CDR3 is made up of 19 amino acids. Germline V gene sequence: CDR1 MDHEN, CDR2 SYDVKM. V lost 3 bases, J lost 5 bases, and 28 bases lay in between. The CDR3 loop reads CASSFGGSVGGSGDYGYTF. CDR3 bases: TGTGCCAGCAGTTTTGGGGGATCGGTGGGGGGGTCAGGGGATTATGGCTACACCTTC.

The chain employs TRBV6-5 and TRBJ1-1; D remains ambiguous. CDR1 is MNHEY, CDR2 SVGAGI, per germline. V lost 4 bases to trimming and J lost 8 bases, with 14 bases between them. The CDR3 spans 13 residues. CDR3 nucleotides: TGTGCCAGCAGTTTCACCCCCCCGGGGGAAGCTTTCTTT. This encodes CASSFTPPGEAFF.

This clone is medium-sized by share. V and J are TRBV5-1 and TRBJ2-7; 12 positions agree with TRBD1. V lost 4 bases to trimming and J lost 8 bases; unmatched junction nucleotides: 4. CDR1 and CDR2 from the germline V gene are SGHRS and YFSETQ. The CDR3 has 13 amino acids. CDR3 DNA sequence: TGCGCCAGCAGCGACCGGGACAGGGGGCAGCAGTACTTC. It yields the protein CASSDRDRGQQYF.

This clone was seen only a few times. The chain carries TRBV30 and TRBJ1-3; 9 nucleotides agree with TRBD1. The ends lost 3 bases at V and 0 bases at J; junction bases unmatched: 3. This CDR3 is built from 15 residues. Germline V gene data show CDR1 as GTSNPN and CDR2 as SVGIG (reference sequence). The DNA of the CDR3 is TGTGCCTGGAGAATGACAGGGGGCTCTGGAAACACCATATATTTT. Translating it yields CAWRMTGGSGNTIYF. Variable domain in full (rest from reference TRBV30 and TRBJ1-3): SQTIHQWPATLVQPVGSPLSLECTVEGTSNPNLYWYRQAAGRGLQLLFYSVGIGQISSEVPQNLSASRPQDRQFILSSKKLLLSDSGFYLCAWRMTGGSGNTIYFGEGSWLTVV.

The table lists this clone with a count of one. V gene TRBV10-3 combines with J gene TRBJ1-1; TRBD1 might be the D (5 bases). Germline V gene data show CDR1 as ENHRY and CDR2 as SYGVKD. V lost 4 bases, J lost 8 bases, and 11 bases lay in between. The CDR3 extends over 12 amino acids. The CDR3 nucleotides are TGTGCCATCAGTGCCACTCAGGGAGAAGCTTTCTTT. Its protein is CAISATQGEAFF.

This chain links TRBV7-9 with TRBJ2-5, with a tentative D call TRBD1 (7 bases). CDR3 length: 14 residues. The germline V and J ends were trimmed by 5 bases and 1 base, with 11 bases remaining between them. Germline V CDR1 and CDR2: SEHNR, FQNEAQ (reference sequence). CDR3 sequence reads: CASSQGGLQETQYF. The CDR3 DNA reads TGTGCCAGCAGCCAGGGGGGACTCCAAGAGACCCAGTACTTC.

The V gene is TRBV10-3, the J gene TRBJ2-1; 7 nucleotides line up with TRBD2. V was clipped by 3 bases and J by 9 bases; unmatched bases: 8. CDR3 size: 14 residues. Looked up from germline, CDR1 is ENHRY and CDR2 is SYGVKD. The CDR3 region is CAISDGGMFGEQFF. CDR3 bases: TGTGCCATCAGTGACGGGGGGATGTTCGGTGAGCAGTTCTTC.

The chain joins TRBV5-4 to TRBJ2-2, with D perhaps TRBD1 (6 bases). V was shortened by 0 bases and J by 5 bases, with 17 bases between the two germline ends. The V gene's germline CDR1 is SGHNT and CDR2 YYREEE (reference sequence). The length of the CDR3 is 17 residues. The chain's CDR3 is CASSLELARGGTGELFF. The CDR3 region has the DNA TGTGCCAGCAGCTTGGAACTTGCCAGGGGCGGGACCGGGGAGCTGTTTTTT.

This clone was found a few times. DNA for the CDR3: TGTGCCAGCAGACAGGGGCTGAACACTGAAGCTTTCTTT. Translation gives CASRQGLNTEAFF. The chain employs TRBV6-5 and TRBJ1-1, with 7 nucleotides matching TRBD1. After removal of 6 bases from V and 0 bases from J, the junction contained 1 base not matched to a gene. Germline values: CDR1 MNHEY, CDR2 SVGAGI. The CDR3 is made up of 13 amino acids.

The CDR3 loop reads CASSFRNTEAFF. CDR3 coding DNA: TGTGCCAGCAGCTTTCGGAACACTGAAGCTTTCTTT. The chain carries TRBV7-2 and TRBJ1-1; D gene uncertain. The V and J ends lost 3 bases and 1 base respectively, with 3 bases between them. The CDR3 loop spans 12 amino acids. Per the germline V gene, CDR1 is SGHTA and CDR2 is FQGNSA.

This clone has a handful of counts. The chain carries TRBV6-4 and TRBJ2-5; no definite D call. Gene TRBJ2-7 matches the end of the DNA better, so the J call may be wrong. Germline loops: CDR1 MRHNA, CDR2 SNTAGT. CDR3 size: 14 residues. The CDR3 DNA is TGTGCCAGCAGTCCCGACACGAGCTCCTACGAGCAGTACTTC. It is translated as CASSPDTSSYEQYF.

This clone was found a few times. The chain combines TRBV11-2 with TRBJ1-6, with TRBD1 as a possible D gene (6 bases). Germline values: CDR1 SGHAT, CDR2 FQNNGV. V lost 0 bases and J 10 bases, leaving 10 bases between the germline ends. The CDR3 is 14 amino acids. CDR3 sequence (DNA): TGTGCCAGCAGCTTAGAGGGGGCCACATCACCCCTCCACTTT. Its protein is CASSLEGATSPLHF.

This chain joins TRBV10-3 and TRBJ2-7; 10 nucleotides line up with TRBD2. Germline trimming cut 11 bases from V and 4 bases from J; bases unmatched to any gene: 14. CDR3 length: 15 amino acids. Germline loops: CDR1 ENHRY, CDR2 SYGVKD. The CDR3 region is CAAAPASGGPYEQYF. The CDR3 DNA sequence: TGTGCCGCAGCCCCTGCTAGCGGGGGCCCGTACGAGCAGTACTTC.

This clone was seen a handful of times. The chain is built from TRBV2 and TRBJ2-5, with 9 bases matching TRBD1. This CDR3 contains 13 residues. Germline assignment: CDR1 SNHLY and CDR2 FYNNEI. J was trimmed by 13 bases and V by 5 bases; bases with no gene match: 11. The CDR3: CASSKEGQGTGYF. In DNA, the CDR3 is TGTGCCAGCAGTAAAGAGGGACAGGGCACGGGGTACTTC.

The DNA for the CDR3 is TGTGCCAGCAGCTTCCTAACCATCCGTAATAAGAACTATGGCTACACCTTC. It codes for CASSFLTIRNKNYGYTF. The rearrangement links TRBV7-9 to TRBJ1-2, with D unclear. V was pared by 3 bases and J by 2 bases, with 19 bases between. CDR1 and CDR2 from the germline V gene are SEHNR and FQNEAQ (reference sequence). The CDR3 spans 17 residues.